Shown below are 28 T cell receptor beta chains from a single sample sequenced in a study of cytomegalovirus exposure and HLA in healthy donors. PCR employed 60 Vbeta and 13 Jbeta primers. Clones were sequenced by immunoSEQ multiplex PCR, and TCRdb holds only the in-frame ones, with some missing. The sample lists 100,000 to 150,000 clones, around 80% seen once, with 1% to 1.5% in the top ten. Sequencing was done on a sample of PBMCs. The receptors here all came from a female donor in good health and CMV-seronegative.

The genes are TRBV13 and TRBJ2-1; possibly TRBD2 for D (6 bases). This CDR3 region has 13 residues. CDR1 PRHDT and CDR2 FYEKMQ come from the germline V gene (reference sequence). V lost 5 bases and J lost 9, with 14 bases in between. The CDR3 reads CASSVRGVGEQFF. CDR3 sequence (DNA): TGTGCCAGCAGCGTACGCGGGGTTGGTGAGCAGTTCTTC.

This clone was recorded once. V and J are TRBV4-1 and TRBJ1-2; unclear D gene. This CDR3 has 13 residues. Trimming left V 0 bases short and J 8 bases short, with 10 bases between. Germline V gene data show CDR1 as MGHRA and CDR2 as YSYEKL. The CDR3 DNA sequence: TGCGCCAGCAGCCAAGAGGCTGGGGAGGGCTACACCTTC. It encodes CASSQEAGEGYTF.

The V gene is TRBV28, the J gene TRBJ1-2; the D is unclear. From germline, CDR1 is MDHEN and CDR2 SYDVKM. V dropped 7 bases and J dropped 8 bases, with 23 bases sitting between them. This CDR3 comprises 15 residues. The CDR3 reads CASTGWQAVPKGYTF. CDR3 DNA sequence: TGTGCCAGCACCGGCTGGCAGGCTGTCCCCAAGGGCTACACCTTC.

The chain couples TRBV6-1 to TRBJ2-3; TRBD1 agrees at 10 bases. Germline CDR1 and CDR2: MNHNS and SASEGT. The V and J ends lost 6 bases and 6 bases, in that order; junction bases with no gene match: 9. The CDR3 spans 15 residues. CDR3 DNA: TGTGCCAGCAGCCAACAGGGGACAGGGGTGGATACGCAGTATTTT. It codes for CASSQQGTGVDTQYF.

This clone has more than one count but fewer than ten. V usage is TRBV2 and J usage is TRBJ1-1, with a weak D call TRBD1 (5 bases). The CDR3 has 14 amino acids. The V end lost 10 bases, the J end lost 5 bases, and 20 bases lay between the germline ends. Germline CDR1 SNHLY, CDR2 FYNNEI. CDR3 residues: CAISRGKIRTEAFF. CDR3 DNA: TGTGCCATCTCCCGGGGGAAAATCAGAACTGAAGCTTTCTTT. The whole variable domain, filled in from reference TRBV2 and TRBJ1-1, reads EPEVTQTPSHQVTQMGQEVILRCVPISNHLYFYWYRQILGQKVEFLVSFYNNEISEKSEIFDDQFSVERPDGSNFTLKIRSTKLEDSAMYFCAISRGKIRTEAFFGQGTRLTVV.

The count of this clone is one. The gene calls are TRBV6-5 and TRBJ1-1; maybe TRBD1 (5 bases). Per germline, CDR1 MNHEY and CDR2 SVGAGI. The CDR3 contains 15 residues. V shed 5 bases and J shed 8 bases, with 21 bases lying between them. CDR3 sequence reads: CASSKTPGGRLEAFF. The CDR3 DNA reads as TGTGCCAGCAGTAAGACTCCGGGGGGACGGTTAGAAGCTTTCTTT.

This chain connects TRBV6-4 to TRBJ1-5; D may be TRBD1 (6 bases). Germline loops: CDR1 MRHNA, CDR2 SNTAGT. Trimming left V 5 bases short and J 4 bases short, with 21 bases between. The CDR3 loop spans 17 amino acids. The CDR3 DNA follows: TGTGCCAGCAGTTTACCTGACAGGCACCCTGGTAATCAGCCCCAGCATTTT. It yields the protein CASSLPDRHPGNQPQHF.

J is TRBJ2-7 and V is TRBV20-1, with D hard to call. Between the trimmed V and J ends, which lost 2 bases and 3 bases, there was a span of 5 bases. The CDR3 spans 11 residues. The germline V gene has CDR1 DFQATT and CDR2 SNEGSKA (reference sequence). CDR3 bases: TGCAGTGCTAGATCCTACTACGAGCAGTACTTC. Its translation: CSARSYYEQYF.

The chain uses TRBV5-1 and TRBJ2-1; 9 bases fit TRBD1. Germline CDR1 and CDR2: SGHRS and YFSETQ. The CDR3 loop spans 15 amino acids. V dropped 2 bases and J dropped 4; count of bases not matched to a gene: 4. CDR3 in amino acids: CASSFGTGPYNEQFF. CDR3 sequence (DNA): TGCGCCAGCAGCTTTGGGACAGGGCCTTACAATGAGCAGTTCTTC.

V and J are TRBV5-1 and TRBJ2-2; TRBD2 matches 10 bases. This CDR3 comprises 18 residues. Per the germline V gene, CDR1 is SGHRS and CDR2 is YFSETQ. After removal of 7 bases from V and 0 bases from J, the junction contained 12 bases not matched to a gene. Written as DNA, the CDR3 is TGCGCCAGCGAACTGAGTAGCGGGGGGCGGTCGAACACCGGGGAGCTGTTTTTT. Its protein is CASELSSGGRSNTGELFF.

The CDR3 reads CASSLGDTSPLHF. The CDR3 region has the DNA TGCGCCAGCAGCTTGGGGGACACCTCACCCCTCCACTTT. This chain joins TRBV5-1 and TRBJ1-6; perhaps TRBD1 as D (6 bases). Germline lookup yields CDR1 SGHRS and CDR2 YFSETQ. V was pared by 0 bases and J by 10 bases, with 8 bases between. CDR3 length: 13 amino acids.

This rearrangement joins TRBV30 to TRBJ1-5; no reliable D call. The CDR3 is 13 residues long. CDR1 and CDR2 (germline): GTSNPN, SVGIG (reference sequence). Trimming took off 1 base at V and 4 bases at J, with 8 bases between the two ends. The CDR3 sequence is CAWSDHRNQPQHF. The CDR3, as DNA: TGTGCCTGGAGTGACCATCGGAATCAGCCCCAGCATTTT.

V usage is TRBV6-6 and J usage is TRBJ2-2, with 14 bases aligning to TRBD2. Germline CDR1 MNHNY, CDR2 SVGAGI (reference sequence). This CDR3 is 16 amino acids long. V lost 7 bases, J lost 3 bases, and 4 bases stayed unmatched. The CDR3 DNA reads as TGTGCCAGCACGGGACTAGCGGGAGTGTACACCGGGGAGCTGTTTTTT. It is translated as CASTGLAGVYTGELFF.

The sample holds one count of this clone. This chain uses TRBV30 with TRBJ2-1; D unclear. V gave up 1 base and J gave up 8 bases, with 18 bases separating them. The length of the CDR3 is 15 residues. Per the germline V gene, CDR1 is GTSNPN and CDR2 is SVGIG (reference sequence). The CDR3 bases are TGTGCCTGGAGTGCCGGTATAGCAAGGTCCGATGAGCAGTTCTTC. Translating it yields CAWSAGIARSDEQFF.

V usage is TRBV6-4 and J usage is TRBJ1-6; TRBD1 agrees at 8 bases. Germline lookup yields CDR1 MRHNA and CDR2 SNTAGT. The trim removed 2 bases at V and 6 bases at J, leaving 0 bases unmatched. The length of the CDR3 is 14 residues. CDR3 nucleotides: TGTGCCAGCAGTGACGGACAGGGTAATTCACCCCTCCACTTT. Translated: CASSDGQGNSPLHF.

The chain links TRBV28 to TRBJ2-5; D not resolved. This CDR3 is built from 12 residues. V gave up 2 bases and J gave up 5 bases, with 6 bases separating them. The germline gives CDR1 MDHEN, CDR2 SYDVKM. CDR3 residues: CASSLEYETQYF. For the CDR3, the DNA is TGTGCCAGCAGTTTAGAGTATGAGACCCAGTACTTC.

The DNA for the CDR3 is TGTGCCAGCGGGGGCATACAGGGTTCTAATTCACCCCTCCACTTT. Its protein product is CASGGIQGSNSPLHF. V gene TRBV6-1 combines with J gene TRBJ1-6; tentatively, D is TRBD1 (6 bases). Per the germline V gene, CDR1 is MNHNS and CDR2 is SASEGT. The CDR3 spans 15 residues. Trimming took 8 bases from V and 6 from J, leaving 17 bases between them.

The chain uses TRBV6-1 and TRBJ1-2; D possibly corresponds to TRBD1 (5 bases). Germline lookup yields CDR1 MNHNS and CDR2 SASEGT. The CDR3 runs 15 residues. V was trimmed by 4 bases and J by 3 bases, leaving 15 bases between them. The CDR3 spells CASSGPGPPYYGYTF. The CDR3 DNA follows: TGTGCCAGCAGTGGACCAGGGCCCCCCTACTATGGCTACACCTTC.

J is TRBJ2-7 and V is TRBV15; TRBD1 is a possible D gene (5 bases). The V gene lost 0 bases and the J gene lost 1 base, with 16 bases spanning the gap. In germline, CDR1 is LNHNV, CDR2 YYDKDF (reference sequence). This CDR3 contains 17 residues. The CDR3 nucleotides are TGTGCCACCAGCAGAGATGGATCGACAGCAAAATCCTACGAGCAGTACTTC. It yields the protein CATSRDGSTAKSYEQYF.

This chain connects TRBV6-6 to TRBJ2-1; 8 bases fit TRBD1. CDR1 MNHNY and CDR2 SVGAGI come from the germline V gene (reference sequence). The CDR3 contains 14 residues. V was clipped by 4 bases and J by 9 bases; unmatched bases: 8. This CDR3 reads CASSWVRGQGEQFF. CDR3 DNA: TGTGCCAGCAGTTGGGTCAGGGGGCAGGGTGAGCAGTTCTTC.

This clone has only one observation. Other DNA variants within this sample encode the same CDR3. The chain links TRBV5-1 to TRBJ2-3; D is perhaps TRBD2 (5 bases). Germline lookup yields CDR1 SGHRS and CDR2 YFSETQ. The V and J ends lost 4 bases and 2 bases respectively, with 8 bases between them. CDR3 length: 13 residues. The CDR3 region has the DNA TGCGCCAGCAGCGGCGGGTCCACAGATACGCAGTATTTT. This encodes CASSGGSTDTQYF. Filled out from reference TRBV5-1 and TRBJ2-3, the complete variable domain reads KAGVTQTPRYLIKTRGQQVTLSCSPISGHRSVSWYQQTPGQGLQFLFEYFSETQRNKGNFPGRFSGRQFSNSRSEMNVSTLELGDSALYLCASSGGSTDTQYFGPGTRLTVL.

The rearrangement links TRBV9 to TRBJ1-5; the D is unclear. Germline V gene sequence: CDR1 SGDLS, CDR2 YYNGEE. The CDR3 covers 16 residues. Trimming pared 2 bases from V and 0 bases from J, leaving 12 bases between. The CDR3 nucleotides are TGTGCCAGCAGCGTGGGTAACGGGAATAGCAATCAGCCCCAGCATTTT. Its translation is CASSVGNGNSNQPQHF.

V and J are TRBV2 and TRBJ2-1; 14 bases match TRBD2. The CDR3 has 18 amino acids. CDR1 and CDR2 from the germline V gene are SNHLY and FYNNEI. The V segment lost 2 bases and the J segment 6 bases; nucleotides outside the gene matches: 9. This CDR3 reads CASSESGGTSGSGNEQFF. In nucleotides, the CDR3 is TGTGCCAGCAGTGAAAGCGGCGGGACTAGCGGGAGCGGCAATGAGCAGTTCTTC.

This chain links TRBV19 with TRBJ1-3; D not certain. The germline V and J ends were trimmed by 10 bases and 4 bases, with 17 bases remaining between them. Germline CDR1 LNHDA, CDR2 SQIVND (reference sequence). The length of the CDR3 is 14 residues. CDR3 nucleotide sequence: TGTGCCACAAGAGCCGAACCCACCGGAAACACCATATATTTT. It codes for CATRAEPTGNTIYF.

This chain uses TRBV10-1 with TRBJ2-1, with 8 bases fitting TRBD1. Germline values: CDR1 WNHNN, CDR2 SYGVQD (reference sequence). The CDR3 runs to 17 residues. The V segment lost 2 bases and the J segment 4 bases; nucleotides outside the gene matches: 10. The CDR3 loop is CASSETGGPRRYNEQFF. DNA of the CDR3: TGCGCCAGCAGTGAGACAGGGGGACCCCGAAGATACAATGAGCAGTTCTTC.

This clone was counted once. The chain is built from TRBV9 and TRBJ2-5, with D possibly being TRBD1 (5 bases). Germline-derived CDR1 and CDR2 are SGDLS and YYNGEE. The CDR3 sequence is 15 residues long. V lost 3 bases and J lost 2, with 14 bases in between. CDR3 sequence (DNA): TGTGCCAGCAGCGCCTTCGGACAACCGCAAGAGACCCAGTACTTC. This sequence encodes CASSAFGQPQETQYF.

The genes are TRBV5-1 and TRBJ1-2; 10 nucleotides agree with TRBD1. CDR1 is SGHRS, CDR2 YFSETQ, per germline. V was pared by 8 bases and J by 2 bases, with 3 bases of the junction left unmatched. CDR3 length: 13 amino acids. The CDR3 DNA reads as TGCGCCAGTGGGACAGGGGAGAACTATGGCTACACCTTC. Translating gives CASGTGENYGYTF.

J is TRBJ1-3 and V is TRBV6-6; TRBD1 agrees at 7 bases. From germline, CDR1 is MNHNY and CDR2 SVGAGI (reference sequence). This CDR3 is built from 14 residues. After removal of 8 bases from V and 3 bases from J, the junction contained 7 bases not matched to a gene. Here the CDR3 DNA reads TGTGCCAGCGTATTAGGGGGCAGTGGAAACACCATATATTTT. Translated, it gives CASVLGGSGNTIYF.